This TCR beta chain derives from a study of T cell responses to AZD1222 COVID-19 vaccine. Repertoires were generated with immunoSEQ multiplex PCR, while TCRdb's copy carries only in-frame clones and drops some. The repertoire consists of some 170,000 clones, with 85% to 90% occurring once and the leading ten covering 4.3%. Germline V lookup: CDR1 SNHLY, CDR2 FYNNEI. The CDR3 loop spans 15 amino acids. V lost 7 bases and J lost 4, with 18 bases in between. The sequencing here drew on peripheral blood, taken 28 days after the second dose of the MenACWY control vaccine. This TCR derives from an adult who received the MenACWY meningococcal vaccine as a control. The chain has TRBV2 and TRBJ2-3, with D possibly TRBD1 on 5 matching bases. The CDR3: CASKGLPKAPDTQYF. CDR3 bases: TGTGCCAGCAAGGGGCTTCCTAAAGCACCAGATACGCAGTATTTT.